This is a list of T cell receptor beta chains from one sample in a study of shared clonotypes between healthy human individuals. The protocol was immunoSEQ multiplex PCR, while the TCRdb copy is restricted to in-frame clones and leaves out a portion. The sample includes roughly 1 million clones, under 80% of them seen just once. Source material: memory CD4+ T cells sorted from blood. These receptors were taken from a man between 18 and 29 years old in good health. CDR3s include the opening cysteine and the closing phenylalanine or tryptophan. A D gene is named only where the DNA matches it firmly. Clone size is shown for a subset of rows, as once, few, many or a class of expanded clone.

j_gene | v_gene | d_gene | abundance | CDR3nt | CDR3aa
TRBJ1-2 | TRBV5-5 | TRBD1 | NA | TGTGCCAGCAGCTTGTCCGGGACAGGGCACTATGGCTACACCTTC | CASSLSGTGHYGYTF
TRBJ2-7 | TRBV6-5 | NA | NA | TGTGCCAGCCAAAGAGGGTACGAGCAGTACTTC | CASQRGYEQYF
TRBJ1-6 | TRBV30 | NA | NA | TGTGCCTGGAGTTCCCAGACAGTTTCTAATTCACCCCTCCACTTT | CAWSSQTVSNSPLHF
TRBJ1-2 | TRBV6-1 | TRBD1 | NA | TGTGCCAGCTTACGGACAGGGACCGCCTATGGCTACACCTTC | CASLRTGTAYGYTF
TRBJ2-1 | TRBV2 | NA | NA | TGTGCCAGCAGTGGACAGGGACTGGGTTCCTACAATGAGCAGTTCTTC | CASSGQGLGSYNEQFF
TRBJ1-1 | TRBV30 | NA | NA | TGTGCCTGGAAGCTCCCTTGGCTCATGAACACTGAAGCTTTCTTT | CAWKLPWLMNTEAFF
TRBJ1-1 | TRBV18 | TRBD1 | many | TGTGCCAGCTCGCCTCGACAGGGTGCGGACACTGAAGCTTTCTTT | CASSPRQGADTEAFF
TRBJ1-1 | TRBV2 | NA | NA | TGTGCCAGCAGGAGGGACAAGGACGGGACTGAAGCTTTCTTT | CASRRDKDGTEAFF
TRBJ1-1 | TRBV5-1 | TRBD1 | NA | TGCGCCAGCAGCAAGTCGACAGGGCGGGACACTGAAGCTTTCTTT | CASSKSTGRDTEAFF
TRBJ1-4 | TRBV6-1 | NA | NA | TGTGCCGGCCAATCGGGGCCGGAAAAACTGTTTTTT | CAGQSGPEKLFF
TRBJ2-3 | TRBV5-1 | NA | NA | TGCGCCAGCAGCTCCAACCCCGGGACAAAGGGAGATACGCAGTATTTT | CASSSNPGTKGDTQYF
TRBJ2-2 | TRBV27 | NA | NA | TGTGCCAGCAGTAAAGGGCAGGGGGGCGGGGAGCTGTTTTTT | CASSKGQGGGELFF
TRBJ2-7 | TRBV7-9 | NA | NA | TGTGCCAGCAGCTCGACAGGAATGGACGAGCAGTACTTC | CASSSTGMDEQYF
TRBJ2-5 | TRBV7-2 | NA | NA | TGTGCCAGCAGCTTAGCGGAAGAGGCCAGCAGGAGAGAGACCCAGTACTTC | CASSLAEEASRRETQYF
TRBJ2-7 | TRBV9 | TRBD2 | many | TGTGCCAGCAGCGTAGTCCCCGGCGGGGGGGAGCAGTACTTC | CASSVVPGGGEQYF
TRBJ1-6 | TRBV9 | TRBD1 | NA | TGTGCCAGCAACGCCGGGACAGATAATTCACCCCTCCACTTT | CASNAGTDNSPLHF
TRBJ1-3 | TRBV5-5 | NA | NA | TGTGCCAGCAGCCCCTCGTGGGGGTTAGTAAACACCATATATTTT | CASSPSWGLVNTIYF
TRBJ2-3 | TRBV2 | NA | NA | TGTGCCAGCAGTGACCGCTCAGGGACTTCTAATAACGCGCAGTATTTT | CASSDRSGTSNNAQYF
TRBJ1-3 | TRBV30 | NA | NA | TGTGCCTGGAGTGTAGGGGACACCATATATTTT | CAWSVGDTIYF
TRBJ2-5 | TRBV4-1 | NA | once | TGCGCCAGCAGCCATCCAGGGGGGTCAATGGAGACCCAGTACTTC | CASSHPGGSMETQYF
TRBJ1-4 | TRBV11-2 | NA | NA | TGTGCCAGCAGCTTAGTACTGACACCAACTAATGAAAAACTGTTTTTT | CASSLVLTPTNEKLFF
TRBJ1-4 | TRBV7-9 | NA | NA | TGTGCCAGCAGCTTAGCTATAGAGGGGAATGAAAAACTGTTTTTT | CASSLAIEGNEKLFF
TRBJ2-7 | TRBV2 | NA | NA | TGTGCCAGCAGTGTCTCGGAGGGAAGGGAGCAGTACTTC | CASSVSEGREQYF
TRBJ1-2 | TRBV4-1 | TRBD1 | many | TGCGCCAGCAGCCAAGCATCCGGGACAGGGGTTAATGGCTACACCTTC | CASSQASGTGVNGYTF
TRBJ2-7 | TRBV27 | TRBD1 | NA | TGTGCCAGCAGGCGCTCTCTCGGACAGGCTAGGACCTACGAGCAGTACTTC | CASRRSLGQARTYEQYF
TRBJ2-3 | TRBV5-1 | NA | NA | TGCGCCAGCAGCTTGGAGGGCAAATACACAGATACGCAGTATTTT | CASSLEGKYTDTQYF
TRBJ1-1 | TRBV2 | NA | NA | TGTGCCAGCAGATCGGACAGTTATGAAGCTTTCTTT | CASRSDSYEAFF
TRBJ2-5 | TRBV10-3 | NA | NA | TGTGCCATCACGCCGGCCGGGCAAGAGACCCAGTACTTC | CAITPAGQETQYF
TRBJ1-6 | TRBV7-9 | TRBD1 | once | TGTGCCAGCAGCTTAGAGTCAGGGGGTATCTCACCCCTCCACTTT | CASSLESGGISPLHF
TRBJ2-6 | TRBV19 | NA | NA | NA | CASSIEVGQGAPGANVLTF
TRBJ2-1 | TRBV6-5 | TRBD1 | NA | TGTGCCAGCAGCTCCGGGACAGGGTCCTACAATGAGCAGTTCTTC | CASSSGTGSYNEQFF
TRBJ2-3 | TRBV30 | NA | NA | TGTGCCTGGAGTGTTGGTAGGGGTACGCAGTATTTT | CAWSVGRGTQYF
TRBJ1-4 | TRBV7-9 | NA | NA | TGTGCCAGCAGCTTGAGAGGGGGAACAGGGTTATCAACTAATGAAAAACTGTTTTTT | CASSLRGGTGLSTNEKLFF
TRBJ1-2 | TRBV6-1 | NA | NA | TGTGCCAGCAGTGACAGGTTTACCGCTGACACCTTC | CASSDRFTADTF
TRBJ2-2 | TRBV6-1 | TRBD1 | NA | TGTGCCAGCAGGAAACAGGGGGTGGACACCGGGGAGCTGTTTTTT | CASRKQGVDTGELFF
TRBJ1-1 | TRBV11-2 | NA | NA | TGTGCCAGCAGCTTAGTTCGGACAGCGAACACTGAAGCTTTCTTT | CASSLVRTANTEAFF
TRBJ2-1 | TRBV2 | NA | NA | TGTGCCAGCGGGACGACGAATGAGCAGTTCTTC | CASGTTNEQFF
TRBJ2-1 | TRBV2 | TRBD2 | once | TGTGCCAGCAGTCCACTAGCGGGGGCCAAGAATGAGCAGTTCTTC | CASSPLAGAKNEQFF
TRBJ2-7 | TRBV5-6 | NA | NA | TGTGCCAGCAGCTCAACCGGGGGCGGTTACGAGCAGTACTTC | CASSSTGGGYEQYF
TRBJ2-4 | TRBV9 | NA | NA | TGTGCCAGCAGCGAATCTGGAACTACAGGTGTAGGGGGTGGGAACATTCAGTACTTC | CASSESGTTGVGGGNIQYF
TRBJ2-3 | TRBV7-2 | NA | NA | TGTGCCAGCAGCTACTACACAGATACGCAGTATTTT | CASSYYTDTQYF
TRBJ1-6 | TRBV6-5 | NA | few | TGTGCCAGCAGCAGGGAAAATAATTCACCCCTCCACTTT | CASSRENNSPLHF
TRBJ1-2 | TRBV19 | NA | few | TGTGCCAGTAGTCCCTCCTCTCTCTATGGCTACACCTTC | CASSPSSLYGYTF
TRBJ1-1 | TRBV29-1 | NA | NA | TGCAGCGTTGAGGCTTACACTGAAGCTTTCTTT | CSVEAYTEAFF
TRBJ1-6 | TRBV4-1 | NA | NA | TGCGCCAGCAGCCAAGATCAGGGGCCCCAAGGAGGTTCACCCCTCCACTTT | CASSQDQGPQGGSPLHF
TRBJ1-5 | TRBV28 | TRBD1 | NA | TGTGCCAGCAGGGAACAGGGGGCGGTTAACCAGCATTTT | CASREQGAVNQHF
TRBJ2-5 | TRBV7-8 | TRBD1 | NA | TGTGCCAGCAGCTTAGCCCCCTCGGACAGGGGGCAAGAGACCCAGTACTTC | CASSLAPSDRGQETQYF
TRBJ1-1 | TRBV7-9 | NA | NA | TGTGCCAGCAGCTCACAAAACACTGAAGCTTTCTTT | CASSSQNTEAFF
TRBJ2-5 | TRBV5-1 | NA | few | TGCGCCAGCAGCTTGGAGGGCAGGCAAGTCGGGACCCAGTACTTC | CASSLEGRQVGTQYF
TRBJ2-3 | TRBV6-5 | TRBD2 | NA | TGTGCCAGCAGTTTTTTTTCGACTAGCGGCACAGATACGCAGTATTTT | CASSFFSTSGTDTQYF
TRBJ2-1 | TRBV10-1 | NA | NA | TGCGCCAGCAGTGAGGGGGATGAGCAGTTCTTC | CASSEGDEQFF
TRBJ2-3 | TRBV7-2 | NA | NA | TGTGCCAGCAGCTTTCTTGGCACTAGCACAGATACGCAGTATTTT | CASSFLGTSTDTQYF
TRBJ2-1 | TRBV2 | TRBD2 | NA | TGTGCCAGCAGCGTAGCGGGCTACTCCTACAATGAGCAGTTCTTC | CASSVAGYSYNEQFF
TRBJ2-1 | TRBV6-5 | TRBD1 | NA | TGTGCCAGCAGTACCTCAGGGGGTTTATACAATGAGCAGTTCTTC | CASSTSGGLYNEQFF
TRBJ1-2 | TRBV29-1 | NA | NA | TGCAGCGTTGACCGGACAGCCGCTAACTATGGCTACACCTTC | CSVDRTAANYGYTF
TRBJ1-6 | TRBV28 | NA | NA | TGTGCCAGCAGCCCGATCCCCAATTCACCCCTCCACTTT | CASSPIPNSPLHF
TRBJ2-6 | TRBV29-1 | NA | NA | TGCAGCGTTGACGCGGGCAGGGGGGGCTCTGGGGCCAACGTCCTGACTTTC | CSVDAGRGGSGANVLTF
TRBJ2-1 | TRBV6-6 | NA | NA | TGTGCCAGCAGTTACTCAAGGGAGAATGAGCAGTTCTTC | CASSYSRENEQFF
TRBJ1-1 | TRBV5-4 | TRBD1 | NA | TGTGCCAGCAGCGCACCGGGACAGAGGAACACTGAAGCTTTCTTT | CASSAPGQRNTEAFF
TRBJ2-2 | TRBV19 | NA | NA | TGTGCCAGTAGTCCGTCCCACCCCCCGGGCACCGGGGAGCTGTTTTTT | CASSPSHPPGTGELFF